This T cell receptor beta chain was recorded in a study of OX40 agonist ivuxolimab in advanced cancers. Germline loops: CDR1 SEHNR, CDR2 FQNEAQ (reference sequence). The CDR3 has 11 residues. The V and J ends lost 1 base and 11 bases respectively, with 8 bases between them. Clones were read by immunoSEQ multiplex PCR, and TCRdb kept only the in-frame ones, dropping some. The table has 40,000 to 60,000 clones, about 88% seen once. With respect to this clone: Its antigen is not identified.

Study results and limitations: Researchers did not establish what antigens the expanded peripheral T cells target.

The chain links TRBV7-9 to TRBJ1-1; D call uncertain. This sample comprised CD4+ or CD8+ T cells sorted from blood, obtained in a trial of the OX40 agonist ivuxolimab. The TCR originated in an adult with an advanced solid tumor such as melanoma, head and neck, liver or kidney cancer. The CDR3 protein is CASSLGGDAFF. The CDR3 nucleotides are TGTGCCAGCAGCTTAGGCGGGGATGCTTTCTTT. The full variable domain, its missing parts supplied by reference TRBV7-9 and TRBJ1-1, is DTGVSQNPRHKITKRGQNVTFRCDPISEHNRLYWYRQTLGQGPEFLTYFQNEAQLEKSRLLSDRFSAERPKGSFSTLEIQRTEQGDSAMYLCASSLGGDAFFGQGTRLTVV.